Each of the 17 T cell receptor beta chains below was sequenced from the same sample in a study of T cell responses to AZD1222 COVID-19 vaccine (dated by TCRdb to about 2021). This specimen's time point label, per the study, means: baseline before first vaccination. The library was made by the immunoSEQ multiplex PCR assay. TCRdb obtained this table from immuneACCESS and retained in-frame rearrangements with V and J assigned. These tables miss some clones; where compared with another copy, unresolved V genes account for less than half of the shortfall, and the remainder is unexplained. In this sample the table shows tens of thousands of clones, 87% of which occur a single time. Around 15% of the sample is in the top ten clones. The sequencing used peripheral blood, collected on day 0 of AZD1222 vaccination. The receptors derive from an adult in good health.

The V and J genes are TRBV4-2 and TRBJ1-2, with D possibly TRBD1 on 6 matching bases. This CDR3 contains 15 residues. V was clipped by 1 base and J by 4 bases, with 13 bases between them. Germline CDR1 and CDR2: LGHNA and YNFKEQ. This CDR3 is CASSQVRGGAYGYTF. The CDR3 DNA reads as TGTGCCAGCAGCCAAGTAAGGGGGGGTGCCTATGGCTACACCTTC.

DNA of the CDR3: TGTGCCTGGAGCCTGACAGGGGGCAGAGAGACCCAGTACTTC. It is translated as CAWSLTGGRETQYF. The V call is TRBV30, the J call TRBJ2-5, with TRBD1 matching 10 bases. Trimming cost V 3 bases and J 4 bases; bases outside gene matches: 5. CDR3 length: 14 amino acids. The germline CDR1 and CDR2 sequences are GTSNPN and SVGIG (reference sequence).

This chain links TRBV13 with TRBJ2-1; 11 nucleotides align to TRBD1. Germline V gives CDR1 PRHDT, CDR2 FYEKMQ (reference sequence). Germline trimming cut 5 bases from V and 7 bases from J; bases unmatched to any gene: 10. The CDR3 has 16 residues. CDR3 in DNA: TGTGCCAGCAGCGCCAGGACAGGGGGCGTTAGGAATGAGCAGTTCTTC. Residues: CASSARTGGVRNEQFF. Full variable domain (rest looked up from reference TRBV13 and TRBJ2-1): AAGVIQSPRHLIKEKRETATLKCYPIPRHDTVYWYQQGPGQDPQFLISFYEKMQSDKGSIPDRFSAQQFSDYHSELNMSSLELGDSALYFCASSARTGGVRNEQFFGPGTRLTVL.

This clone was seen only a few times. The rearrangement uses TRBV13 and TRBJ2-7, with a possible D match to TRBD2 (5 bases). The CDR3 is 13 amino acids. V lost 5 bases and J 2 bases, leaving 10 bases between the germline ends. Looked up from germline, CDR1 is PRHDT and CDR2 is FYEKMQ (reference sequence). The CDR3 is CASSPRGAYEQYF. In DNA form, the CDR3 reads TGTGCCAGCAGCCCCCGGGGAGCCTACGAGCAGTACTTC.

This chain links TRBV7-2 with TRBJ1-2, with a tentative D call TRBD1 (5 bases). V dropped 2 bases and J dropped 3 bases, with 13 bases sitting between them. CDR1 is SGHTA, CDR2 FQGNSA, per germline. CDR3 length equals 15 residues. CDR3 DNA: TGTGCCAGCAGCTTATGGCAGGGTGGTGACTATGGCTACACCTTC. Its translation: CASSLWQGGDYGYTF.

The V and J genes are TRBV5-6 and TRBJ1-2; 8 nucleotides line up with TRBD1. J lost 6 bases, V lost 4 bases, and 5 bases had no gene match. Looked up from germline, CDR1 is SGHDT and CDR2 is YYEEEE. The CDR3 is made up of 13 amino acids. The CDR3 spells CASSPGTGDGYTF. Written as DNA, the CDR3 is TGTGCCAGCAGCCCGGGGACAGGCGATGGCTACACCTTC.

The chain joins TRBV7-2 to TRBJ1-1; tentative D call: TRBD1 (6 bases). This CDR3 contains 12 residues. Trimming took off 3 bases at V and 8 bases at J, with 10 bases between the two ends. Germline values: CDR1 SGHTA, CDR2 FQGNSA. CDR3 residues: CASSFWTAEAFF. Here the CDR3 DNA reads TGTGCCAGCAGCTTCTGGACAGCGGAAGCTTTCTTT.

V gene TRBV19 combines with J gene TRBJ1-1; 7 bases are a match to TRBD1. With 2 bases clipped from V and 6 bases from J, the junction kept 3 bases outside the gene matches. Looked up from germline, CDR1 is LNHDA and CDR2 is SQIVND (reference sequence). This CDR3 is built from 13 residues. This chain's CDR3 is CASSIHQGAEAFF. The CDR3, as DNA: TGTGCCAGTAGTATACACCAGGGGGCTGAAGCTTTCTTT.

The chain recombines TRBV6-5 with TRBJ1-2; perhaps TRBD1 as D (6 bases). Trimming took off 11 bases at V and 3 bases at J, with 13 bases between the two ends. CDR3 size: 12 residues. Looked up from germline, CDR1 is MNHEY and CDR2 is SVGAGI. This CDR3 is CAGGDTYYGYTF. The CDR3 region has the DNA TGTGCCGGGGGGGACACCTACTATGGCTACACCTTC.

The CDR3 region is CASSFASHRPGNTIYF. CDR3 coding DNA: TGTGCCAGCAGCTTTGCCTCCCACAGACCTGGAAACACCATATATTTT. This chain connects TRBV13 to TRBJ1-3; D gene uncertain. Germline CDR1 is PRHDT and CDR2 is FYEKMQ (reference sequence). Trimming pared 3 bases from V and 2 bases from J, leaving 14 bases between. CDR3 size: 16 residues.

As DNA, the CDR3 is TGTGCCTGGAGTAGGGAAGGCTATTCACCCCTCCACTTT. This translates into CAWSREGYSPLHF. The chain couples TRBV30 to TRBJ1-6; D remains unclear. Germline V gene data show CDR1 as GTSNPN and CDR2 as SVGIG (reference sequence). V was pared by 2 bases and J by 8 bases, with 10 bases between. The CDR3 runs to 13 residues.

The chain recombines TRBV7-2 with TRBJ1-5, with D possibly TRBD1 on 5 matching bases. The CDR3 is 14 residues long. V shed 2 bases and J shed 6 bases, with 11 bases lying between them. Germline assignment: CDR1 SGHTA and CDR2 FQGNSA. CDR3 in amino acids: CASSLRQGGQPQHF. Here the CDR3 DNA reads TGTGCCAGCAGCTTAAGGCAGGGCGGTCAGCCCCAGCATTTT.

The gene calls are TRBV11-3 and TRBJ1-1; D is unclear. Trimming cost V 0 bases and J 6 bases, with 17 bases left between them. Germline lookup yields CDR1 SGHNT and CDR2 YENEEA. The CDR3 is 16 residues long. Here the CDR3 reads CASSLDLVFAGAEAFF. The CDR3 DNA reads as TGTGCCAGCAGCTTAGACCTCGTGTTTGCTGGAGCTGAAGCTTTCTTT.

This clone was picked up one time. J is TRBJ2-3 and V is TRBV19; D may be TRBD1 (5 bases). Germline CDR1 is LNHDA and CDR2 is SQIVND (reference sequence). The CDR3 has 14 residues. V lost 6 bases and J 0 bases, leaving 10 bases between the germline ends. CDR3 bases: TGTGCCAGTAGAGGGGCTGAAAGCACAGATACGCAGTATTTT. This encodes CASRGAESTDTQYF.

CDR3 residues: CASRFGESNTIYF. The CDR3 nucleotides are TGTGCCAGCAGATTTGGGGAAAGCAACACCATATATTTT. The V call is TRBV2, the J call TRBJ1-3; no definite D call. CDR3 size: 13 residues. CDR1 SNHLY and CDR2 FYNNEI come from the germline V gene. Deletions cut 6 bases from V and 7 bases from J, with 13 bases between. Looking up the rest from reference TRBV2 and TRBJ1-3 gives the full variable domain: EPEVTQTPSHQVTQMGQEVILRCVPISNHLYFYWYRQILGQKVEFLVSFYNNEISEKSEIFDDQFSVERPDGSNFTLKIRSTKLEDSAMYFCASRFGESNTIYFGEGSWLTVV.

The J gene is TRBJ1-1, the V gene TRBV18; no definite D call. This CDR3 region has 13 residues. From germline, CDR1 is KGHSH and CDR2 LQKENI. V was trimmed by 5 bases and J by 1 base, leaving 8 bases between them. CDR3 bases: TGTGCCAGCTCAACCCAGAAGAACACTGAAGCTTTCTTT. It translates to CASSTQKNTEAFF.

This chain connects TRBV5-4 to TRBJ2-7; D not resolved. Trimming stripped 0 bases from V and 3 bases from J, with 7 bases between. The germline V gene has CDR1 SGHNT and CDR2 YYREEE (reference sequence). There are 13 residues in the CDR3. Here the CDR3 DNA reads TGTGCCAGCAGCTTGGAGGTGGGCTACGAGCAGTACTTC. Its protein is CASSLEVGYEQYF.